These 25 T cell receptor beta chains came from one sample sequenced in a study of T cell responses to AZD1222 COVID-19 vaccine. Using immunoSEQ multiplex PCR, the repertoire was profiled, and TCRdb retains in-frame clones only, with some absent. Here the sample spans roughly 170,000 clones, around 90% being singletons. The material sequenced was peripheral blood, taken on day 0 of AZD1222 vaccination. These receptors were collected from an adult in good health.

This clone appeared a single time. This chain links TRBV27 with TRBJ2-7; TRBD2 might be the D (5 bases). The CDR3 is 15 amino acids. Between the trimmed V and J ends, which lost 2 bases and 3 bases, there was a span of 14 bases. Germline CDR1 is MNHEY and CDR2 is SMNVEV (reference sequence). The CDR3 nucleotides read TGTGCCAGCAGTTTAAAGAGGGCAAGCTTCTACGAGCAGTACTTC. This translates into CASSLKRASFYEQYF.

The V call is TRBV19, the J call TRBJ1-2; 7 nucleotides align to TRBD1. The germline V gene has CDR1 LNHDA and CDR2 SQIVND (reference sequence). The CDR3 length is 13 residues. Trimming cost V 7 bases and J 5 bases; bases outside gene matches: 7. The CDR3 DNA is TGTGCCAGTAATCACAGGGGTGGGTATGGCTACACCTTC. Protein: CASNHRGGYGYTF.

There are a few counts of this clone. V gene TRBV6-5 combines with J gene TRBJ1-1, with 8 bases aligning to TRBD1. CDR1 and CDR2 from the germline V gene are MNHEY and SVGAGI. V lost 6 bases to trimming and J lost 2 bases; unmatched junction nucleotides: 5. The CDR3 runs 14 residues. The CDR3 here is CASSKTGDNTEAFF. CDR3 bases: TGTGCCAGCAGCAAGACAGGGGACAACACTGAAGCTTTCTTT.

J is TRBJ2-7 and V is TRBV7-9, with D possibly being TRBD1 or TRBD2 (5 bases each). This CDR3 has 12 amino acids. CDR1 and CDR2 from the germline V gene are SEHNR and FQNEAQ (reference sequence). V lost 4 bases and J lost 6, with 10 bases in between. The CDR3 region is CASSSSGLEQYF. Written as DNA, the CDR3 is TGTGCCAGCAGCTCGTCGGGGCTCGAGCAGTACTTC.

This chain joins TRBV7-9 and TRBJ2-7; D gene unclear. Germline CDR1 is SEHNR and CDR2 is FQNEAQ (reference sequence). The CDR3 has 15 residues. The germline V and J ends were trimmed by 5 bases and 5 bases, with 19 bases remaining between them. DNA of the CDR3: TGTGCCAGCAGCCGAAATTGGGATAGTAGCCACGAGCAGTACTTC. It translates to CASSRNWDSSHEQYF.

The chain joins TRBV3-1 (or the pseudogene TRBV3-2) to TRBJ2-1; 8 positions agree with TRBD2. Germline V CDR1 and CDR2: LGHDT, YNNKEL (reference sequence). After removal of 3 bases from V and 5 bases from J, the junction contained 6 bases not matched to a gene. This CDR3 is 15 amino acids long. Here the CDR3 reads CASSQGPGGHNEQFF. CDR3 nucleotide sequence: TGTGCCAGCAGCCAGGGCCCGGGGGGGCACAATGAGCAGTTCTTC.

The chain employs TRBV7-6 and TRBJ1-4, with D maybe TRBD1 (5 bases). V was trimmed by 5 bases and J by 4 bases, leaving 14 bases between them. This CDR3 has 15 amino acids. CDR1 SGHVS and CDR2 FNYEAQ come from the germline V gene. The CDR3 reads CASSPRAGFNEKLFF. The CDR3 nucleotides are TGTGCCAGCAGCCCCAGGGCAGGTTTTAATGAAAAACTGTTTTTT.

The J gene is TRBJ1-3, the V gene TRBV19; the D is unclear. V lost 5 bases, J lost 0 bases, and 11 bases lay in between. Germline V gene sequence: CDR1 LNHDA, CDR2 SQIVND (reference sequence). CDR3 length equals 15 residues. CDR3 in DNA: TGTGCCAGTAGTGATGCGGACCTCTCTGGAAACACCATATATTTT. This translates into CASSDADLSGNTIYF.

The rearrangement joins TRBV5-4 to TRBJ2-1; 10 nucleotides align to TRBD2. J gave up 8 bases and V 4 bases, and 18 bases lay outside the gene matches. Germline lookup yields CDR1 SGHNT and CDR2 YYREEE (reference sequence). The CDR3 sequence is 18 residues long. The DNA of the CDR3 is TGTGCCAGCAGCCGACAGGGTAGCGGGGGGCAGGGTTTAGATGAGCAGTTCTTC. Its protein product is CASSRQGSGGQGLDEQFF.

This sequence joins TRBV5-6 and TRBJ1-5; 8 bases align to TRBD1. Losses at the gene ends were 0 bases for V and 0 bases for J; bases not matched to a gene: 5. Germline V gene data show CDR1 as SGHDT and CDR2 as YYEEEE. The CDR3 sequence is 17 residues long. The CDR3 region is CASSLGGQGGSNQPQHF. The CDR3 nucleotides are TGTGCCAGCAGCTTGGGTGGACAGGGCGGTAGCAATCAGCCCCAGCATTTT.

The chain joins TRBV9 to TRBJ1-1, with D uncertain. The CDR3 is made up of 15 amino acids. V lost 2 bases and J 2 bases, leaving 13 bases between the germline ends. CDR1 is SGDLS, CDR2 YYNGEE, per germline. This chain's CDR3 is CASSVHGRLNTEAFF. CDR3 in DNA: TGTGCCAGCAGCGTCCACGGTAGGCTCAACACTGAAGCTTTCTTT.

V gene TRBV30 combines with J gene TRBJ1-2; D gene uncertain. The CDR3 contains 13 residues. CDR1 and CDR2 from the germline V gene are GTSNPN and SVGIG (reference sequence). Trimming cost V 0 bases and J 10 bases, with 15 bases left between them. CDR3 in DNA: TGTGCCTGGAGTGTACTAGCGTCCCGGGACTACACCTTC. The encoded protein is CAWSVLASRDYTF.

The chain employs TRBV18 and TRBJ1-5, with 7 bases aligning to TRBD1. V trimming: 3 bases; J trimming: 2 bases; junction bases outside the gene matches: 4. From germline, CDR1 is KGHSH and CDR2 LQKENI. CDR3 length equals 15 residues. As DNA, the CDR3 is TGTGCCAGCTCACCCGACAGGGACGGCAATCAGCCCCAGCATTTT. Its protein product is CASSPDRDGNQPQHF.

The genes are TRBV7-9 and TRBJ2-7; D may be TRBD1 (9 bases). There are 14 residues in the CDR3. CDR1 and CDR2 (germline): SEHNR, FQNEAQ (reference sequence). The ends were cut back, 8 bases at V and 4 bases at J, with 18 bases in the middle. The CDR3 DNA sequence: TGTGCCAGCGTCGGGGGGGACAGGGCTTACGAGCAGTACTTC. Translating gives CASVGGDRAYEQYF.

The V and J genes are TRBV18 and TRBJ2-6; D unclear. V gave up 5 bases and J gave up 4 bases, with 6 bases separating them. The CDR3 sequence is 13 residues long. Germline CDR1 is KGHSH and CDR2 is LQKENI. The CDR3 here is CASSGYGANVLTF. For the CDR3, the DNA is TGTGCCAGCTCAGGGTACGGGGCCAACGTCCTGACTTTC.

This chain joins TRBV4-3 and TRBJ1-5, with 9 bases identical to TRBD1. Germline V gene data show CDR1 as LGHNA and CDR2 as YSLEER. The CDR3 runs 16 residues. Trimming took 6 bases from V and 7 from J; bases not matched to a gene: 13. CDR3 nucleotides: TGCGCCAGCAGGCAAATTACAGGGGGCGTAGGCCAGCCCCAGCATTTT. Translated, it gives CASRQITGGVGQPQHF.

This clone occurred a few times. This rearrangement joins TRBV19 to TRBJ2-2, with a tentative D call TRBD2 (5 bases). The CDR3 totals 15 residues. Trimming removed 4 bases from V and 1 base from J, with 10 bases in between. Germline CDR1 reads LNHDA; CDR2 reads SQIVND (reference sequence). In DNA, the CDR3 is TGTGCCAGTAGTAGTATAGGAGGGAACACCGGGGAGCTGTTTTTT. It encodes CASSSIGGNTGELFF.

There are a few counts of this clone. The chain joins TRBV7-6 to TRBJ2-1, with TRBD2 identical over 14 bases. The CDR3 spans 15 residues. V gave up 5 bases and J gave up 6 bases; unmatched junction bases: 3. Germline CDR1 SGHVS, CDR2 FNYEAQ. The CDR3 region has the DNA TGTGCCAGCAGCCCCGGACTAGCGGGGGGCAATGAGCAGTTCTTC. Translating gives CASSPGLAGGNEQFF.

CDR3 sequence reads: CASSYRGRDTEAFF. In DNA, the CDR3 is TGTGCCAGCAGTTACAGGGGGAGGGACACTGAAGCTTTCTTT. The chain couples TRBV6-5 to TRBJ1-1, with D possibly being TRBD1 (6 bases). There are 14 residues in the CDR3. V lost 2 bases and J 3 bases, leaving 10 bases between the germline ends. Germline CDR1 MNHEY, CDR2 SVGAGI.

This CDR3 is CASSSPDRRGTQYF. In nucleotides, the CDR3 is TGTGCCAGCAGCTCCCCGGACAGGCGAGGGACGCAGTATTTT. The gene calls are TRBV13 and TRBJ2-3; 7 positions agree with TRBD1. Trimming cost V 4 bases and J 9 bases; bases outside gene matches: 10. Germline V gene lookup returns CDR1 PRHDT and CDR2 FYEKMQ (reference sequence). The CDR3 consists of 14 residues.

The chain combines TRBV25-1 with TRBJ1-3, with TRBD1 as a possible D gene (6 bases). CDR1 MGHDK and CDR2 SYGVNS come from the germline V gene. The CDR3 covers 15 residues. Between the trimmed V and J ends, which lost 6 bases and 0 bases, there was a span of 12 bases. The CDR3 reads CASRQTGTSGNTIYF. The DNA for the CDR3 is TGTGCCAGCAGGCAAACAGGGACCTCTGGAAACACCATATATTTT.

With respect to this clone: Germline is not matched at one junction end, which may reflect a read error. V is TRBV24-1 and J is TRBJ2-7; perhaps TRBD1 as D (6 bases). The CDR3 is 11 residues long. CDR1 and CDR2 (germline): KGHDR, SFDVKD. In DNA form, the CDR3 reads TGTGCCACCAGTGACCACCTGACAGGCCTCTTC. As protein: CATSDHLTGLF.

This chain links TRBV18 with TRBJ1-5; 10 nucleotides align to TRBD1. CDR3 length equals 15 residues. Germline lookup yields CDR1 KGHSH and CDR2 LQKENI. V shed 2 bases, J shed 6 bases, and the junction held 4 bases outside the gene matches. The CDR3 DNA reads TGTGCCAGCTCACCAGGACAGGGGGTATTTCAGCCCCAGCATTTT. This codes for CASSPGQGVFQPQHF.

V and J are TRBV7-3 and TRBJ2-3; 8 bases match TRBD2. This CDR3 spans 14 amino acids. Per germline, CDR1 SGHTA and CDR2 FQGTGA. The V and J ends lost 7 bases and 2 bases, in that order; junction bases with no gene match: 5. CDR3 sequence (DNA): TGTGCCAGCACCAACGGGGGGGTCACAGATACGCAGTATTTT. Protein sequence: CASTNGGVTDTQYF.

A single count supports this clone. The germline gene is not matched at one end of the junction; a read error may be the cause. V gene TRBV30 combines with J gene TRBJ1-2; D unclear. The germline gives CDR1 GTSNPN, CDR2 SVGIG (reference sequence). The CDR3 consists of 9 residues. The CDR3 DNA follows: TGTGCCTGGAGTGAGAGTGTCCGCTTC. Translating gives CAWSESVRF.